Below, one T cell receptor (beta chain) is given with its context. The antigen remains unidentified. This entry belongs to a study of cytomegalovirus exposure and HLA in healthy donors. Regarding the study as a whole: Among TCR beta chains of equal frequency, HLA-associated ones were more clonally expanded in a later analysis.

60 Vbeta and 13 Jbeta primers were used in PCR. Produced via immunoSEQ multiplex PCR; TCRdb's table is partial and in-frame only. The sample holds about 190,000 clones, about 80% seen once. This CDR3 contains 17 residues. V lost 0 bases and J lost 3; bases outside the gene matches: 9. Germline CDR1 reads SGHNT; CDR2 reads YYREEE (reference sequence). Sequenced sample: PBMCs. The chain employs TRBV5-4 and TRBJ2-5; 9 bases are a match to TRBD2. This receptor was obtained from a woman younger than 35 in good health and CMV-seropositive. This CDR3 is CASSLDFSGGTKETQYF. The CDR3, as DNA: TGTGCCAGCAGCTTGGATTTTAGCGGGGGAACAAAAGAGACCCAGTACTTC.